The next 10 T cell receptor beta chains were all read from a single sample in a study of shared clonotypes between healthy human individuals. Clones were sequenced by immunoSEQ multiplex PCR, and TCRdb holds only the in-frame ones, with some missing. In the table there are about 2.3 million clones, around 93% of which are singletons. Sequenced: naive CD4+ T cells from PBMCs. The sample's subset: CD45RA+ positively selected. The origin of the receptors is a man between 18 and 29 years old in good health. Some clones in this sample may be carry-over from other donors' samples.

Notes on this clone: Other DNA sequences in this specimen translate into the identical CDR3. J is TRBJ2-3 and V is TRBV20-1; D is unclear. CDR1 is DFQATT and CDR2 is SNEGSKA in the germline V gene (reference sequence). V was pared by 5 bases and J by 0 bases, with 3 bases between. The CDR3 runs to 11 residues. The CDR3 region is CSAASTDTQYF. The CDR3, as DNA: TGCAGTGCTGCCAGCACAGATACGCAGTATTTT.

The chain couples TRBV15 to TRBJ2-3; no firm D call. V lost 8 bases and J lost 2, with 14 bases in between. CDR1 is LNHNV and CDR2 is YYDKDF in the germline V gene (reference sequence). The CDR3 loop spans 14 amino acids. The CDR3 DNA follows: TGTGCCACCTCTTTGTCCGACGTCACAGATACGCAGTATTTT. This codes for CATSLSDVTDTQYF.

This chain connects TRBV28 to TRBJ1-1; the D is unclear. The CDR3 covers 14 residues. Trimming took 2 bases from V and 3 from J, leaving 10 bases between them. Germline V CDR1 and CDR2: MDHEN, SYDVKM. The CDR3, as DNA: TGTGCCAGCAGTTTACCCCGGCGGGACACTGAAGCTTTCTTT. This encodes CASSLPRRDTEAFF.

Concerning this clone itself: A read error may produce the germline difference seen at one junction end. This CDR3 reads CASSLDPNRDRNF. CDR3 nucleotides: TGCGCCAGCAGCCTTGACCCGAACAGGGATCGCAACTTC. The chain carries TRBV5-1 and TRBJ2-7; D possibly corresponds to TRBD1 (6 bases). The CDR3 extends over 13 amino acids. Germline V gene sequence: CDR1 SGHRS, CDR2 YFSETQ.

This chain joins TRBV6-1 and TRBJ1-2; D possibly corresponds to TRBD1 (6 bases). Between the trimmed V and J ends, which lost 3 bases and 8 bases, there was a span of 19 bases. The CDR3 is 15 amino acids. CDR1 is MNHNS and CDR2 is SASEGT in the germline V gene. For the CDR3, the DNA is TGTGCCAGCAGTGAGGGCCTCAGGGGTCCGGGAGGCTACACCTTC. Protein product: CASSEGLRGPGGYTF.

CDR3 sequence: CASMPQDRGRGETQYF. The CDR3 nucleotides are TGTGCCAGCATGCCCCAGGACAGGGGGCGCGGGGAGACCCAGTACTTC. This chain uses TRBV5-4 with TRBJ2-5; TRBD1 matches 11 bases. J lost 5 bases, V lost 6 bases, and 12 bases had no gene match. CDR1 SGHNT and CDR2 YYREEE come from the germline V gene (reference sequence). CDR3 size: 16 residues.

The chain employs TRBV4-2 and TRBJ1-5; the match to TRBD1 covers 8 bases. The CDR3 contains 15 residues. The V segment lost 3 bases and the J segment 5 bases; nucleotides outside the gene matches: 6. Germline CDR1 and CDR2: LGHNA and YNFKEQ. CDR3 residues: CASSQRTGHDQPQHF. The CDR3 nucleotides are TGTGCCAGCAGCCAGAGGACAGGGCATGATCAGCCCCAGCATTTT.

The chain employs TRBV6-6 and TRBJ2-7, with D possibly matching TRBD1 (5 bases). V was cut by 2 bases and J by 12 bases, with 17 bases left in between. The CDR3 has 13 amino acids. CDR1 is MNHNY, CDR2 SVGAGI, per germline (reference sequence). This CDR3 is CASSYGFQGKWYF. In DNA, the CDR3 is TGTGCCAGCAGTTACGGGTTTCAGGGCAAGTGGTACTTC.

V gene TRBV5-1 combines with J gene TRBJ1-1, with D possibly matching TRBD1 (6 bases). The germline V gene encodes CDR1 SGHRS and CDR2 YFSETQ. V was shortened by 1 base and J by 4 bases, with 11 bases between the two germline ends. The CDR3 length is 14 residues. The DNA for the CDR3 is TGCGCCAGCAGCTTGCTCCGGGGGCCCACTGAAGCTTTCTTT. Translating gives CASSLLRGPTEAFF.

There are a few counts of this clone. The chain carries TRBV11-2 and TRBJ2-1; the D gene is possibly TRBD2 (5 bases). The germline gives CDR1 SGHAT, CDR2 FQNNGV. There are 16 residues in the CDR3. Trimming removed 0 bases from V and 16 bases from J, with 25 bases in between. The CDR3 bases are TGTGCCAGCAGCTTAGATCGCGAGCTGGGAGCGGCGATTTTCTTCTTC. Translated, it gives CASSLDRELGAAIFFF.